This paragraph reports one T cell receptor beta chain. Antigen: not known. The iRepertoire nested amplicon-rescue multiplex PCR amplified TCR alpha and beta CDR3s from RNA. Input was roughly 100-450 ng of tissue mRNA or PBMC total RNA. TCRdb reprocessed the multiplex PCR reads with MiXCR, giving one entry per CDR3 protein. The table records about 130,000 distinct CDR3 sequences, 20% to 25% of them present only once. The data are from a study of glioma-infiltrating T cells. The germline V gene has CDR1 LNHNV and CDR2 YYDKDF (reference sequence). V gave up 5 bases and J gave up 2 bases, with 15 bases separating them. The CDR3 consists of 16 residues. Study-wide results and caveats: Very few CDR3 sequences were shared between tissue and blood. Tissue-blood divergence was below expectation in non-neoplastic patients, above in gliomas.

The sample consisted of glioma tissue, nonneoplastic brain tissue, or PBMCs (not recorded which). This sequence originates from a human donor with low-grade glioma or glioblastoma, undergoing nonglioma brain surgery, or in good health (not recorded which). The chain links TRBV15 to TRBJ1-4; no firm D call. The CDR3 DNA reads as TGTGCCACCAGCCTCGAACACGGAGTGACTAATGAAAAACTGTTTTTT. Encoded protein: CATSLEHGVTNEKLFF.